These 5 T cell receptor beta chains were all obtained from the same sample, sequenced in a study of T cells in Graves' hyperthyroidism and ophthalmopathy. RNA transcripts gave rise to amplified TCR beta CDR3 regions. Primed by the HTBI set, a first-round RT-PCR was run on the TCR CDR3. TCRdb re-called the multiplex PCR reads with MiXCR, one entry per CDR3 protein. The sample holds approximately 400,000 distinct CDR3 sequences, 15% to 20% seen once. The sequenced sample consisted of blood. These TCRs come from a woman aged 18-30 years with Graves' hyperthyroidism.

This clonotype occurred many times. The chain carries TRBV6-1 and TRBJ1-2; no clear D. Trimming cost V 6 bases and J 8 bases, with 10 bases left between them. The CDR3 covers 11 residues. The germline CDR1 and CDR2 sequences are MNHNS and SASEGT. The CDR3 protein is CASSNYQGYTF. CDR3 in DNA: TGTGCCAGCAGCAATTATCAGGGCTACACCTTC.

Ten or more counts support this clonotype. V and J are TRBV6-1 and TRBJ2-7; TRBD2 aligns across 15 bases. Trimming at V came to 6 bases and at J to 4 bases, leaving 4 bases not matched to a gene. The germline V gene encodes CDR1 MNHNS and CDR2 SASEGT. CDR3 size: 15 residues. The CDR3, as DNA: TGTGCCAGCAGGGGCGGACTAGCGGGGGGGTACGAGCAGTACTTC. As protein: CASRGGLAGGYEQYF.

The V call is TRBV6-1, the J call TRBJ2-5, with 9 nucleotides matching TRBD1. Germline V gene lookup returns CDR1 MNHNS and CDR2 SASEGT. Trimming took 6 bases from V and 5 from J; bases not matched to a gene: 10. This CDR3 spans 15 amino acids. CDR3 DNA: TGTGCCAGCAGAGCCCCACAGGGGGCTAGGGAGACCCAGTACTTC. Translated, it gives CASRAPQGARETQYF.

This clonotype was counted ten times or more. The rearrangement links TRBV2 to TRBJ2-5, with D hard to call. Trimming pared 3 bases from V and 2 bases from J, leaving 10 bases between. Germline CDR1 reads SNHLY; CDR2 reads FYNNEI. This CDR3 contains 14 residues. CDR3: CASSDSALQETQYF. The CDR3 DNA reads TGTGCCAGCAGTGATTCGGCCTTGCAAGAGACCCAGTACTTC.

This clonotype was detected many times. The genes are TRBV6-1 and TRBJ2-7, with TRBD1 identical over 9 bases. The length of the CDR3 is 14 residues. V lost 9 bases, J lost 2 bases, and 8 bases stayed unmatched. CDR1 and CDR2 (germline): MNHNS, SASEGT. The CDR3 is CASRDRAFTYEQYF. The CDR3 DNA sequence: TGTGCCAGTAGGGACAGGGCTTTTACCTACGAGCAGTACTTC.